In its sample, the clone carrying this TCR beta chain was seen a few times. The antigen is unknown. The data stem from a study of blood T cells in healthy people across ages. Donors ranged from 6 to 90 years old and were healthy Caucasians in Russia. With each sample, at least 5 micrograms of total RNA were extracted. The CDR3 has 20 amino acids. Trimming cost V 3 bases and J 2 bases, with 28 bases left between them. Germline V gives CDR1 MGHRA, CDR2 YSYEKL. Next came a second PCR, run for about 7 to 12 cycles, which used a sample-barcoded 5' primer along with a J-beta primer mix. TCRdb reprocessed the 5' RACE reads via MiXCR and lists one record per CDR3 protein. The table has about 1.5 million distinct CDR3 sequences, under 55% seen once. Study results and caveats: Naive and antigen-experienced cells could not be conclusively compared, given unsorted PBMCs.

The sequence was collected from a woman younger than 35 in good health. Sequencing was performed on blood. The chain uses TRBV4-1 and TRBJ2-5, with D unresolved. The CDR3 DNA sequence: TGCGCCAGCAGCCAGCCCTCCACACTGAAGCTTACCTCTATTCAAGAGACCCAGTACTTC. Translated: CASSQPSTLKLTSIQETQYF.